A single T cell receptor (beta chain) is shown here with its context. The antigen is unknown. One entry per CDR3 protein results from TCRdb running MiXCR on the 5' RACE reads. This sample has about 340,000 distinct CDR3 sequences, with 8.5% to 10% found just once. Germline V CDR1 and CDR2: SGHTA, FQGNSA. The V and J ends lost 4 bases and 1 base, in that order; junction bases with no gene match: 7. This CDR3 contains 16 residues. The sample belongs to a study of T cells after yellow fever vaccination. Study-wide results and caveats: In post-booster samples, most primary-vaccination clones reappeared (just under 97% CD4, around 87% CD8). The study noted that FACS-sorted repertoires could contain abundant clonotypes contaminating from the bulk population.

This chain connects TRBV7-2 to TRBJ2-3; TRBD2 agrees at 8 bases. The material sequenced was PBMCs, taken on the day of the first yellow fever vaccination. This receptor was obtained from a man aged 18 to 29 who received the YFV17D yellow fever vaccine. CDR3 coding DNA: TGTGCCAGCAGCTCGCCCCGGCGGGGGGGCACAGATACGCAGTATTTT. It is translated as CASSSPRRGGTDTQYF.